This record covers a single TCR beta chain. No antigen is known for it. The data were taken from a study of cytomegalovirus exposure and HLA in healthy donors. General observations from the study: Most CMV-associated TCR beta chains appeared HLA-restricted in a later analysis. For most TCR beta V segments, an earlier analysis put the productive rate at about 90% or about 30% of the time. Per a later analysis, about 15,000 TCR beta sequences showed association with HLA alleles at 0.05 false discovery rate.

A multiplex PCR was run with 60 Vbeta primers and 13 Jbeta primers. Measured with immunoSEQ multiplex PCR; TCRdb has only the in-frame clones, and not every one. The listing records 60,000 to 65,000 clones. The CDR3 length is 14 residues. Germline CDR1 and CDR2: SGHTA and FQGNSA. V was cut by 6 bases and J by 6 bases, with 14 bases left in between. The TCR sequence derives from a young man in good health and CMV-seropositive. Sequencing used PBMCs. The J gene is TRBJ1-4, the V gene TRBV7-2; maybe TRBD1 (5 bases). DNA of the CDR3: TGTGCCAGCAGGACCGGGACGGGGGATGAAAAACTGTTTTTT. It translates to CASRTGTGDEKLFF.